This record concerns one TCR beta chain sequence. Germline-derived CDR1 and CDR2 are SNHLY and FYNNEI. V was pared by 6 bases and J by 0 bases, with 14 bases between. The CDR3 has 15 amino acids. This specimen belongs to a study of blood T cell repertoires in COVID-19. Only in-frame clones appear in the TCRdb table, and some are missing; sequencing was by immunoSEQ multiplex PCR. The sample includes hundreds of thousands of clones, roughly 86% of them seen just once. The sequencing input was PBMCs or T cells enriched from blood (not recorded which). This chain joins TRBV2 and TRBJ1-2; tentatively, D is TRBD1 (6 bases). This receptor was identified in a woman aged 18-29 years who had recovered from COVID-19. CDR3 sequence (DNA): TGTGCCAGCAGGCCGAGGACAGACACTAACTATGGCTACACCTTC. It codes for CASRPRTDTNYGYTF.